One sample yielded the 22 T cell receptor beta chains listed below, sequenced in a study of PD-1 blockade in classical Hodgkin lymphoma. Every one of the patients relapsed after autologous stem cell transplantation (brentuximab vedotin exposure was variable). This table comes from immunoSEQ multiplex PCR, and its TCRdb copy is limited to in-frame clones, with some not included. This sample has fewer than 25,000 clones, with roughly 72% found just once. Material: peripheral blood mononuclear cells (PBMCs), obtained at baseline. The receptors originated from a human donor with classical Hodgkin lymphoma.

The V and J genes are TRBV6-5 and TRBJ2-7, with D tentatively TRBD2 (5 bases). Looked up from germline, CDR1 is MNHEY and CDR2 is SVGAGI. The CDR3 loop spans 15 amino acids. Between the trimmed V and J ends, which lost 0 bases and 6 bases, there was a span of 15 bases. The CDR3 DNA reads TGTGCCAGCAGTTACTCGGAGGACGAAATGGCCGAGCAGTACTTC. Protein: CASSYSEDEMAEQYF.

The rearrangement links TRBV6-1 to TRBJ2-7, with 8 bases aligning to TRBD1. CDR1 is MNHNS, CDR2 SASEGT, per germline. The trim removed 3 bases at V and 3 bases at J, leaving 7 bases unmatched. CDR3 length equals 15 residues. This CDR3 is CASSEPGQASYEQYF. Written as DNA, the CDR3 is TGTGCCAGCAGTGAGCCGGGACAGGCTAGCTACGAGCAGTACTTC.

A single count supports this clone. The chain couples TRBV9 to TRBJ2-3, with TRBD2 identical over 12 bases. Germline V gene data show CDR1 as SGDLS and CDR2 as YYNGEE. J lost 4 bases, V lost 3 bases, and 3 bases had no gene match. The CDR3 spans 15 residues. CDR3 nucleotide sequence: TGTGCCAGCAGCGCTAGCGGGAGGGAGGCAGATACGCAGTATTTT. Protein: CASSASGREADTQYF.

This chain links TRBV6-5 with TRBJ2-3; tentatively, D is TRBD2 (5 bases). Germline V gene lookup returns CDR1 MNHEY and CDR2 SVGAGI. Trimming pared 2 bases from V and 5 bases from J, leaving 14 bases between. The CDR3 covers 15 residues. The CDR3 loop reads CASSYVTRGRDTQYF. DNA for the CDR3: TGTGCCAGCAGTTACGTTACTAGAGGGCGAGATACGCAGTATTTT.

This sequence joins TRBV27 and TRBJ1-2; D unclear. Trimming stripped 5 bases from V and 4 bases from J, with 11 bases between. CDR3 size: 13 residues. Germline V gene sequence: CDR1 MNHEY, CDR2 SMNVEV (reference sequence). The DNA for the CDR3 is TGTGCCAGCAGTCCCCCGGGATCCTATGGCTACACCTTC. It yields the protein CASSPPGSYGYTF.

This CDR3 reads CASSQSWGQATDTQYF. CDR3 bases: TGTGCCAGCAGCCAAAGCTGGGGACAGGCCACAGATACGCAGTATTTT. V is TRBV7-2 and J is TRBJ2-3; TRBD1 aligns across 8 bases. Trimming cost V 5 bases and J 2 bases; bases outside gene matches: 9. This CDR3 is 16 amino acids long. Germline V gene data show CDR1 as SGHTA and CDR2 as FQGNSA.

The rearrangement joins TRBV19 to TRBJ1-2; a possible D gene is TRBD1 (5 bases). CDR1 and CDR2 (germline): LNHDA, SQIVND (reference sequence). The CDR3 covers 14 residues. V lost 5 bases, J lost 4 bases, and 14 bases lay in between. The CDR3 spells CASSETASFYGYTF. The CDR3 coding sequence is TGTGCCAGTAGTGAGACAGCCAGTTTCTATGGCTACACCTTC.

The chain has TRBV29-1 and TRBJ2-7; 7 bases map to TRBD1. Unmatched junction bases numbered 7, after V lost 2 bases and J lost 3 bases. Per the germline V gene, CDR1 is SQVTM and CDR2 is ANQGSEA. This CDR3 is 14 amino acids long. This CDR3 reads CSVESWTGDYEQYF. CDR3 DNA: TGCAGCGTTGAATCCTGGACAGGAGACTACGAGCAGTACTTC.

The V call is TRBV7-2, the J call TRBJ2-7, with unresolved D. Trimming took off 1 base at V and 4 bases at J, with 8 bases between the two ends. Germline-derived CDR1 and CDR2 are SGHTA and FQGNSA. CDR3 size: 13 residues. The CDR3 nucleotides read TGTGCCAGCAGCTTAGGGGGTATTTACGAGCAGTACTTC. Residues: CASSLGGIYEQYF.

The chain links TRBV6-5 to TRBJ1-4; maybe TRBD1 (5 bases). With 6 bases removed from V and 8 bases from J, the gap between germline ends came to 13 bases. CDR1 and CDR2 (germline): MNHEY, SVGAGI. This CDR3 is built from 13 residues. CDR3 sequence (DNA): TGTGCCAGCAGAAGGGGCGGGGGGGAAAAACTGTTTTTT. Protein sequence: CASRRGGGEKLFF.

There are a few counts of this clone. The chain employs TRBV7-9 and TRBJ2-7; D gene unclear. Germline loops: CDR1 SEHNR, CDR2 FQNEAQ (reference sequence). V shed 5 bases and J shed 0 bases, with 11 bases lying between them. There are 14 residues in the CDR3. CDR3 in DNA: TGTGCCAGCAGCCAAGGTCGGTTCTCCTACGAGCAGTACTTC. It yields the protein CASSQGRFSYEQYF.

This clone was recorded only once. The V and J genes are TRBV5-4 and TRBJ1-4; no clear D. V lost 1 base and J lost 4, with 8 bases in between. Germline-derived CDR1 and CDR2 are SGHNT and YYREEE (reference sequence). The CDR3 has 14 amino acids. The CDR3 DNA reads TGTGCCAGCAGCTTGCCAGGAAGTAATGAAAAACTGTTTTTT. Translating it yields CASSLPGSNEKLFF.

The chain couples TRBV13 to TRBJ2-5, with a weak D call TRBD2 (6 bases). The CDR3 consists of 13 residues. V lost 4 bases to trimming and J lost 4 bases, with 10 bases between them. Per germline, CDR1 PRHDT and CDR2 FYEKMQ (reference sequence). The CDR3 spells CASSSWGGETQYF. The DNA of the CDR3 is TGTGCCAGCAGCTCCTGGGGAGGAGAGACCCAGTACTTC. Based on the CDR3 plus reference TRBV13 and TRBJ2-5, the full variable domain is AAGVIQSPRHLIKEKRETATLKCYPIPRHDTVYWYQQGPGQDPQFLISFYEKMQSDKGSIPDRFSAQQFSDYHSELNMSSLELGDSALYFCASSSWGGETQYFGPGTRLLVL.

The V and J genes are TRBV4-2 and TRBJ2-2, with D tentatively TRBD1 or TRBD2 (5 bases each). Per germline, CDR1 LGHNA and CDR2 YNFKEQ. Trimming took 0 bases from V and 7 from J, leaving 12 bases between them. The CDR3 has 15 residues. CDR3 DNA: TGTGCCAGCAGCCAAGATTGGGACCAAGGCGGGGAGCTGTTTTTT. It codes for CASSQDWDQGGELFF.

The chain recombines TRBV30 with TRBJ2-7, with a weak D call TRBD2 (6 bases). The CDR3 runs 11 residues. Trimming left V 0 bases short and J 6 bases short, with 6 bases between. Germline loops: CDR1 GTSNPN, CDR2 SVGIG (reference sequence). The CDR3 nucleotides are TGTGCCTGGAGTGTAGCGGGCGAGCAGTACTTC. It yields the protein CAWSVAGEQYF.

The gene calls are TRBV2 and TRBJ2-7; possibly TRBD1 for D (6 bases). Germline values: CDR1 SNHLY, CDR2 FYNNEI. Trimming took off 4 bases at V and 5 bases at J, with 12 bases between the two ends. The CDR3 loop spans 13 amino acids. This CDR3 reads CASSVVRGNEQYF. The CDR3 DNA sequence: TGTGCCAGCAGTGTGGTCAGGGGCAACGAGCAGTACTTC.

This chain links TRBV7-2 with TRBJ1-3; D not resolved. In germline, CDR1 is SGHTA, CDR2 FQGNSA. V lost 5 bases, J lost 2 bases, and 1 base lay in between. There are 11 residues in the CDR3. DNA of the CDR3: TGTGCCAGCAGCCCTGGAAACACCATATATTTT. Protein: CASSPGNTIYF.

The rearrangement links TRBV11-3 to TRBJ1-1; no firm D call. The CDR3 contains 13 residues. V gave up 0 bases and J gave up 4 bases, with 6 bases separating them. Germline CDR1 is SGHNT and CDR2 is YENEEA. CDR3 residues: CASSLEGSTEAFF. In nucleotides, the CDR3 is TGTGCCAGCAGCTTAGAGGGTAGCACTGAAGCTTTCTTT.

This clone has a count of ten or more. V usage is TRBV27 and J usage is TRBJ1-2; D unresolved. The germline V gene has CDR1 MNHEY and CDR2 SMNVEV (reference sequence). Trimming shortened V by 3 bases and J by 8 bases, and 16 bases separated the two germline ends. The CDR3 length is 14 residues. The CDR3 coding sequence is TGTGCCAGCAGTTTTTCCGGGCAGGTTAGCGGCTACACCTTC. Translated, it gives CASSFSGQVSGYTF.

This sequence joins TRBV6-4 and TRBJ2-2; 12 bases match TRBD2. Trimming at V came to 4 bases and at J to 4 bases, leaving 1 base not matched to a gene. The CDR3 consists of 15 residues. The germline CDR1 and CDR2 sequences are MRHNA and SNTAGT. Here the CDR3 reads CASSASGGATGELFF. The CDR3 region has the DNA TGTGCCAGCAGTGCTAGCGGGGGGGCCACCGGGGAGCTGTTTTTT.

V and J are TRBV2 and TRBJ2-7; D not resolved. V was clipped by 2 bases and J by 1 base, with 9 bases between them. This CDR3 region has 14 residues. Germline V gene lookup returns CDR1 SNHLY and CDR2 FYNNEI. CDR3 sequence reads: CASSELSGSYEQYF. The CDR3 nucleotides read TGTGCCAGCAGTGAATTGTCAGGTTCCTACGAGCAGTACTTC.

The chain carries TRBV10-1 and TRBJ1-2; 7 nucleotides align to TRBD1. Unmatched junction bases numbered 9, after V lost 5 bases and J lost 9 bases. The CDR3 is 13 residues long. Germline V lookup: CDR1 WNHNN, CDR2 SYGVQD (reference sequence). The CDR3 DNA follows: TGCGCCAGCAGTCGAACAGGGGAAAGTCGCTACACCTTC. This codes for CASSRTGESRYTF.